The T cell receptor (beta chain) described here comes from a study of blood T cell repertoires in COVID-19. Study details: Some COVID-19 samples were acute and others convalescent; all came from the United States, Italy and Spain. PBMCs, B-cell-depleted T cells, or T cells provided the cDNA or gDNA that made up the material.

Looked up from germline, CDR1 is SGHTA and CDR2 is FQGNSA. CDR3 length: 15 residues. V lost 1 base to trimming and J lost 6 bases; unmatched junction nucleotides: 6. In the authors' workflow: Amplified reference gene primers provided the basis for estimating nucleated cell counts. Clones were read by immunoSEQ multiplex PCR, and TCRdb kept only the in-frame ones, dropping some. V and J calls and clone size follow that table, whereas D and trimming were derived from the DNA. The data show approximately 150,000 clones, over 80% seen once. The J gene is TRBJ2-7, the V gene TRBV7-2; TRBD2 aligns across 10 bases. The sequenced sample consisted of peripheral blood. The sequence came from a man aged 55-75 years with active or convalescent COVID-19. The CDR3 nucleotides read TGTGCCAGCAGCTTAGGGTCTAGCGGGAGTCGCGAGCAGTACTTC. Translation: CASSLGSSGSREQYF.